This T cell receptor beta chain stems from a study of shared clonotypes between healthy human individuals. Original processing notes: Filtering was not the same, since immunoSEQ gave junction-only sequences without quality scores. Sequencing was performed with immunoSEQ multiplex PCR; in TCRdb, only in-frame clones are kept and a portion is missing. That table gives V, J and clone size, and the DNA gave D and trimming. In the table there are about 2.4 million clones, 90% to 95% of which are singletons. Trimming shortened V by 2 bases and J by 11 bases, and 15 bases separated the two germline ends. The V gene's germline CDR1 is LNHDA and CDR2 SQIVND (reference sequence). The CDR3 length is 14 residues.

This chain joins TRBV19 and TRBJ1-4; D is uncertain. Sequenced sample: naive CD4+ T cells from PBMCs. Subset indicated: CD45RA+ positively selected. The receptor was isolated from a young man in good health. Some clones in this sample may be carry-over from other donors' samples. CDR3 protein: CASSISYGWEKLFF. The CDR3 nucleotides read TGTGCCAGTAGTATATCGTACGGGTGGGAGAAACTGTTTTTT.